These 19 T cell receptor beta chains were sequenced from one sample in a study of OX40 agonist ivuxolimab in advanced cancers. Repertoires were generated with immunoSEQ multiplex PCR, while TCRdb's copy carries only in-frame clones and drops some. Among about 48,000 clones listed, about 88% were seen once. Material: CD4+ or CD8+ T cells sorted from blood, obtained in a trial of the OX40 agonist ivuxolimab. These receptors came from an adult with an advanced solid tumor such as melanoma, head and neck, liver or kidney cancer.

This clone was seen more than once but under ten times. This rearrangement joins TRBV10-3 to TRBJ1-4; the match to TRBD1 covers 9 bases. CDR3 size: 16 residues. V was pared by 8 bases and J by 8 bases, with 15 bases of the junction left unmatched. Germline loops: CDR1 ENHRY, CDR2 SYGVKD. The CDR3 protein is CAIGPQVGTGLEKLFF. As DNA, the CDR3 is TGTGCCATCGGGCCCCAGGTCGGGACAGGGTTAGAAAAACTGTTTTTT.

The genes are TRBV30 and TRBJ1-3; no clear D gene. Trimming cost V 0 bases and J 0 bases, with 9 bases left between them. The germline V gene encodes CDR1 GTSNPN and CDR2 SVGIG (reference sequence). The CDR3 sequence is 15 residues long. CDR3 region: CAWSVDHRSGNTIYF. The CDR3 nucleotides are TGTGCCTGGAGTGTAGACCACCGCTCTGGAAACACCATATATTTT.

This clone ranks as medium-sized. The chain couples TRBV6-1 to TRBJ1-5; 7 bases are shared with TRBD1. J was trimmed by 7 bases and V by 7 bases; bases with no gene match: 4. CDR3 length: 12 amino acids. CDR1 MNHNS and CDR2 SASEGT come from the germline V gene. CDR3 sequence: CASTRQGQPQHF. The DNA of the CDR3 is TGTGCCAGCACTAGACAGGGCCAGCCCCAGCATTTT.

The CDR3 here is CASRDRFNTEAFF. CDR3 coding DNA: TGTGCCAGCCGGGACAGGTTCAACACTGAAGCTTTCTTT. The chain joins TRBV25-1 to TRBJ1-1; 8 positions agree with TRBD1. Unmatched junction bases numbered 4, after V lost 8 bases and J lost 2 bases. The CDR3 consists of 13 residues. Germline assignment: CDR1 MGHDK and CDR2 SYGVNS.

The rearrangement uses TRBV18 and TRBJ2-1, with unresolved D. The CDR3 runs to 16 residues. Looked up from germline, CDR1 is KGHSH and CDR2 is LQKENI. Trimming pared 0 bases from V and 1 base from J, leaving 10 bases between. In DNA form, the CDR3 reads TGTGCCAGCTCACCACCGCTGAAACTATCCTACAATGAGCAGTTCTTC. Translated: CASSPPLKLSYNEQFF.

The J gene is TRBJ2-7, the V gene TRBV7-3, with D perhaps TRBD2 (6 bases). The CDR3 has 14 residues. V shed 5 bases and J shed 1 base, with 12 bases lying between them. Germline CDR1 SGHTA, CDR2 FQGTGA. The CDR3, as DNA: TGTGCCAGCAGCGATAGCGGAACTTCCTACGAGCAGTACTTC. Translated, it gives CASSDSGTSYEQYF.

V usage is TRBV14 and J usage is TRBJ2-5; D possibly corresponds to TRBD1 (6 bases). Germline V gene lookup returns CDR1 SGHDN and CDR2 FVKESK. The CDR3 runs 16 residues. V lost 0 bases, J lost 6 bases, and 17 bases lay in between. This CDR3 reads CASSQDSLTGRKTQYF. The CDR3 DNA sequence: TGTGCCAGCAGCCAAGATTCCCTTACAGGGCGGAAGACCCAGTACTTC.

CDR3 in amino acids: CASSVDEYNKGNQPQHF. The CDR3 DNA reads TGTGCCAGCAGCGTAGACGAATACAACAAGGGCAATCAGCCCCAGCATTTT. The chain combines TRBV9 with TRBJ1-5, with D unresolved. Germline loops: CDR1 SGDLS, CDR2 YYNGEE. V shed 0 bases and J shed 2 bases, with 15 bases lying between them. The CDR3 loop spans 17 amino acids.

This chain connects TRBV4-1 to TRBJ2-1; D is undetermined. Deletions cut 1 base from V and 9 bases from J, with 7 bases between. Per the germline V gene, CDR1 is MGHRA and CDR2 is YSYEKL. This CDR3 has 12 amino acids. The CDR3 sequence: CASSQVRGEQFF. The CDR3 nucleotides are TGCGCCAGCAGCCAAGTTAGAGGTGAGCAGTTCTTC.

The gene calls are TRBV11-2 and TRBJ2-3; D not resolved. Germline loops: CDR1 SGHAT, CDR2 FQNNGV. V was clipped by 0 bases and J by 6 bases, with 1 base between them. This CDR3 is built from 11 residues. Here the CDR3 reads CASSLEDTQYF. Here the CDR3 DNA reads TGTGCCAGCAGCTTAGAGGATACGCAGTATTTT.

The chain carries TRBV25-1 and TRBJ1-3; a possible D gene is TRBD1 (6 bases). V dropped 0 bases and J dropped 2 bases, with 11 bases sitting between them. Germline CDR1 and CDR2: MGHDK and SYGVNS. The CDR3 length is 16 residues. CDR3 bases: TGTGCCAGCAGTGAATATGCGGACAGCCCTGGAAACACCATATATTTT. This translates into CASSEYADSPGNTIYF.

CDR3 in DNA: TGTGCCAGCAGCGACCAGACAGGGAGCGGGATGAACACTGAAGCTTTCTTT. Protein sequence: CASSDQTGSGMNTEAFF. The chain recombines TRBV9 with TRBJ1-1, with 7 nucleotides matching TRBD1. V dropped 3 bases and J dropped 0; count of bases not matched to a gene: 11. The CDR3 consists of 17 residues. Germline CDR1 and CDR2: SGDLS and YYNGEE.

CDR3 bases: TGCGCCAGCAGCCGTACGACCGGACGAACCACTGAAGCTTTCTTT. It yields the protein CASSRTTGRTTEAFF. The genes are TRBV5-1 and TRBJ1-1; D call uncertain. V was pared by 4 bases and J by 4 bases, with 17 bases between. The CDR3 contains 15 residues. Germline V lookup: CDR1 SGHRS, CDR2 YFSETQ.

V and J are TRBV5-5 and TRBJ2-5, with D perhaps given as TRBD1 or TRBD2 (5 bases each). Germline lookup yields CDR1 SGHKS and CDR2 YYEKEE (reference sequence). V lost 0 bases and J lost 4, with 10 bases in between. There are 14 residues in the CDR3. The DNA of the CDR3 is TGTGCCAGCAGCTTGGGTTTAGGGACAGAGACCCAGTACTTC. Its translation: CASSLGLGTETQYF.

This clone was seen a single time. The DNA of the CDR3 is TGCGCCAGCAGCTTGTCGGATCCCTACGAGCAGTACTTC. Protein sequence: CASSLSDPYEQYF. This sequence joins TRBV5-1 and TRBJ2-7; D gene unclear. Germline lookup yields CDR1 SGHRS and CDR2 YFSETQ. The CDR3 covers 13 residues. V lost 1 base to trimming and J lost 2 bases, with 7 bases between them.

This clone was detected a few times. The chain combines TRBV11-2 with TRBJ1-2, with TRBD1 as a possible D gene (5 bases). Between the trimmed V and J ends, which lost 5 bases and 4 bases, there was a span of 14 bases. The CDR3 contains 14 residues. Germline CDR1 SGHAT, CDR2 FQNNGV. The CDR3 loop reads CASSPGQLSYGYTF. As DNA, the CDR3 is TGTGCCAGCAGCCCGGGGCAGCTAAGCTATGGCTACACCTTC.

The chain links TRBV7-9 to TRBJ1-4; D may be TRBD1 (6 bases). This CDR3 contains 15 residues. CDR1 is SEHNR, CDR2 FQNEAQ, per germline (reference sequence). Trimming removed 2 bases from V and 4 bases from J, with 11 bases in between. CDR3 in DNA: TGTGCCAGCAGCTTACAACAGGGCGTTAATGAAAAACTGTTTTTT. This codes for CASSLQQGVNEKLFF.

As concerns this clone: This same CDR3 is encoded by further DNA sequences in the sample. CDR3 loop: CASSQDQGNTEAFF. The CDR3 coding sequence is TGCGCCAGCAGCCAAGATCAGGGGAACACTGAAGCTTTCTTT. The chain uses TRBV4-3 and TRBJ1-1; possibly TRBD1 for D (5 bases). Deletions cut 0 bases from V and 1 base from J, with 6 bases between. CDR1 is LGHNA, CDR2 YSLEER, per germline. The CDR3 is 14 amino acids.

V usage is TRBV6-5 and J usage is TRBJ2-3; D not resolved. V lost 2 bases and J 5 bases, leaving 11 bases between the germline ends. The CDR3 sequence is 14 residues long. The germline V gene has CDR1 MNHEY and CDR2 SVGAGI. The CDR3 DNA reads as TGTGCCAGCAGTTACGGGTGGGGTGGAGATACGCAGTATTTT. Translating gives CASSYGWGGDTQYF.